A single sample is the source of the 25 T cell receptor beta chains below, sequenced in a study of CD8+ T cells in alopecia areata. Extracted RNA was reverse transcribed, and the resulting cDNA served as sequencing template. Profiled with immunoSEQ multiplex PCR; TCRdb holds only in-frame clones, not every one. The data show about 110,000 clones, approximately 51% seen once. The sample's treatment: oral pan-JAK inhibitor, 5-10 mg twice daily. Sequencing used CD4+ T cells sorted from blood, obtained at week 24, from a patient treated with tofacitinib. These receptors were collected from a human donor with alopecia areata.

Written as DNA, the CDR3 is TGTGCCAGCAGCTCACGCTCAGGGGTAAGCTCCTACAATGAGCAGTTCTTC. Amino acids: CASSSRSGVSSYNEQFF. The chain employs TRBV13 and TRBJ2-1; the D gene is possibly TRBD1 (6 bases). The CDR3 is 17 amino acids. Trimming cost V 4 bases and J 0 bases, with 16 bases left between them. The germline V gene has CDR1 PRHDT and CDR2 FYEKMQ (reference sequence).

The chain is built from TRBV5-1 and TRBJ1-5; D is perhaps TRBD1 (6 bases). The germline gives CDR1 SGHRS, CDR2 YFSETQ. Trimming stripped 5 bases from V and 4 bases from J, with 13 bases between. The CDR3 totals 14 residues. The CDR3 bases are TGCGCCAGCAGTTCGGACAGTGGGAATCAGCCCCAGCATTTT. Its protein is CASSSDSGNQPQHF.

The chain is built from TRBV7-2 and TRBJ2-5, with a possible D match to TRBD1 (5 bases). CDR3 length equals 16 residues. Per the germline V gene, CDR1 is SGHTA and CDR2 is FQGNSA. V was clipped by 1 base and J by 4 bases, with 16 bases between them. The CDR3 bases are TGTGCCAGCAGCTTAGTCGCGGTAGGGGCCCGAGAGACCCAGTACTTC. The encoded protein is CASSLVAVGARETQYF. The full variable domain, rest sourced from reference TRBV7-2 and TRBJ2-5, is GAGVSQSPSNKVTEKGKDVELRCDPISGHTALYWYRQSLGQGLEFLIYFQGNSAPDKSGLPSDRFSAERTGGSVSTLTIQRTQQEDSAVYLCASSLVAVGARETQYFGPGTRLLVL.

In this sample, this clone turned up once. This chain uses TRBV5-1 with TRBJ1-1, with D possibly matching TRBD1 (5 bases). Germline V gene data show CDR1 as SGHRS and CDR2 as YFSETQ. V shed 1 base and J shed 2 bases, with 9 bases lying between them. The CDR3 has 14 residues. In DNA, the CDR3 is TGCGCCAGCAGCTTGTGGGGGTCCAACACTGAAGCTTTCTTT. This gives the protein CASSLWGSNTEAFF.

The rearrangement joins TRBV5-1 to TRBJ2-4; 7 positions agree with TRBD1. CDR3 length: 14 residues. The J segment lost 5 bases and the V segment lost 1 base, leaving 3 bases of the junction unmatched. Per the germline V gene, CDR1 is SGHRS and CDR2 is YFSETQ. DNA for the CDR3: TGCGCCAGCAGCTTGACAGGGGTGGAAAACATTCAGTACTTC. This encodes CASSLTGVENIQYF.

This clone showed up just once. The chain combines TRBV10-3 with TRBJ1-1; D unresolved. V was clipped by 2 bases and J by 1 base, with 8 bases between them. The length of the CDR3 is 14 residues. Germline CDR1 reads ENHRY; CDR2 reads SYGVKD. This CDR3 is CAISEGIKNTEAFF. CDR3 sequence (DNA): TGTGCCATCAGTGAGGGGATCAAGAACACTGAAGCTTTCTTT.

V usage is TRBV25-1 and J usage is TRBJ2-6; 8 bases fit TRBD1. The J segment lost 2 bases and the V segment lost 5 bases, leaving 2 bases of the junction unmatched. This CDR3 spans 15 amino acids. Per germline, CDR1 MGHDK and CDR2 SYGVNS. The CDR3 DNA follows: TGTGCCAGCAGTACGGACAGGGCTGGGGCCAACGTCCTGACTTTC. Amino acid sequence: CASSTDRAGANVLTF.

This clone was found a few times. V and J are TRBV20-1 and TRBJ2-7, with D unclear. This CDR3 is built from 11 residues. CDR1 and CDR2 (germline): DFQATT, SNEGSKA (reference sequence). Trimming removed 5 bases at V and 1 base at J, with 6 bases between. The CDR3 bases are TGCAGTGCTGGGCCGTCCTACGAGCAGTACTTC. Translated: CSAGPSYEQYF.

This chain joins TRBV7-9 and TRBJ2-2, with a weak D call TRBD1 (6 bases). The CDR3 extends over 15 amino acids. The germline V gene encodes CDR1 SEHNR and CDR2 FQNEAQ (reference sequence). The V and J ends lost 5 bases and 0 bases respectively, with 10 bases between them. CDR3 residues: CASSQGSTNTGELFF. The CDR3 DNA follows: TGTGCCAGCAGCCAGGGGTCCACGAACACCGGGGAGCTGTTTTTT.

The chain has TRBV30 and TRBJ2-7, with TRBD1 identical over 8 bases. The junction had 2 bases not matched to a gene; V was cut back by 5 bases and J by 5 bases. Per germline, CDR1 GTSNPN and CDR2 SVGIG (reference sequence). The CDR3 extends over 11 amino acids. The CDR3 sequence: CAWGTGDEQYF. Here the CDR3 DNA reads TGTGCCTGGGGGACAGGAGACGAGCAGTACTTC.

For the CDR3, the DNA is TGTGCCAGCAGTAGGGGGCCTCGCGATGGCTACACCTTC. This encodes CASSRGPRDGYTF. J is TRBJ1-2 and V is TRBV6-6; TRBD1 agrees at 7 bases. Germline V gene lookup returns CDR1 MNHNY and CDR2 SVGAGI (reference sequence). The CDR3 spans 13 residues. The V gene end was trimmed by 5 bases and the J gene end by 6 bases; junction bases not matched to a gene: 6.

The V gene is TRBV29-1, the J gene TRBJ1-5; D is perhaps TRBD1 (6 bases). The V and J ends lost 6 bases and 7 bases respectively, with 13 bases between them. CDR1 and CDR2 from the germline V gene are SQVTM and ANQGSEA. The CDR3 contains 12 residues. CDR3 loop: CSVGDNGQPQHF. The CDR3 DNA reads TGCAGCGTAGGGGACAACGGACAGCCCCAGCATTTT.

The chain has TRBV6-1 and TRBJ2-3; D is unresolved. CDR1 is MNHNS and CDR2 is SASEGT in the germline V gene. The CDR3 contains 13 residues. V was pared by 6 bases and J by 2 bases, with 9 bases between. The CDR3 spells CASRPLFTDTQYF. The CDR3, as DNA: TGTGCCAGCAGGCCGCTCTTCACAGATACGCAGTATTTT.

This clone was observed a handful of times. The chain recombines TRBV29-1 with TRBJ2-5; tentative D call: TRBD1 (6 bases). CDR3 length: 11 amino acids. CDR1 and CDR2 from the germline V gene are SQVTM and ANQGSEA. Trimming left V 7 bases short and J 5 bases short, with 11 bases between. This CDR3 reads CSASQGETQYF. The CDR3 coding sequence is TGCAGCGCGAGCCAGGGGGAGACCCAGTACTTC.

As for this clone: The same CDR3 can be traced to other DNA sequences in this sample. V usage is TRBV28 and J usage is TRBJ1-2; D remains unclear. There are 11 residues in the CDR3. V lost 9 bases, J lost 2 bases, and 7 bases lay in between. Looked up from germline, CDR1 is MDHEN and CDR2 is SYDVKM. CDR3 bases: TGTGCCAGTGAGCAGAACTATGGCTACACCTTC. It yields the protein CASEQNYGYTF.

This chain joins TRBV7-9 and TRBJ2-5; D is undetermined. CDR3 length: 11 residues. V lost 4 bases, J lost 0 bases, and 0 bases lay in between. Germline CDR1 and CDR2: SEHNR and FQNEAQ (reference sequence). The chain's CDR3 is CASSYQETQYF. As DNA, the CDR3 is TGTGCCAGCAGCTACCAAGAGACCCAGTACTTC.

V and J are TRBV13 and TRBJ2-5; a possible D gene is TRBD1 (7 bases). Germline loops: CDR1 PRHDT, CDR2 FYEKMQ (reference sequence). CDR3 length equals 15 residues. Trimming removed 8 bases from V and 1 base from J, with 17 bases in between. The CDR3 DNA reads TGTGCCAGCGCTCGGGCGGGACAGTTCCAAGAGACCCAGTACTTC. It translates to CASARAGQFQETQYF. Complete variable domain (other parts from reference TRBV13 and TRBJ2-5): AAGVIQSPRHLIKEKRETATLKCYPIPRHDTVYWYQQGPGQDPQFLISFYEKMQSDKGSIPDRFSAQQFSDYHSELNMSSLELGDSALYFCASARAGQFQETQYFGPGTRLLVL.

V usage is TRBV30 and J usage is TRBJ1-1; unclear D gene. Trimming stripped 0 bases from V and 3 bases from J, with 8 bases between. Germline V lookup: CDR1 GTSNPN, CDR2 SVGIG (reference sequence). The CDR3 sequence is 13 residues long. This CDR3 reads CAWSVSPDTEAFF. The CDR3 nucleotides read TGTGCCTGGAGTGTATCCCCGGACACTGAAGCTTTCTTT.

The rearrangement links TRBV30 to TRBJ2-1; TRBD2 aligns across 7 bases. Trimming took 0 bases from V and 1 from J; bases not matched to a gene: 15. Per the germline V gene, CDR1 is GTSNPN and CDR2 is SVGIG (reference sequence). CDR3 length: 19 amino acids. CDR3 coding DNA: TGTGCCTGGAGTGTATTCTCGAGTGGCGGGGGATTATCCTACAATGAGCAGTTCTTC. It codes for CAWSVFSSGGGLSYNEQFF.

V is TRBV7-9 and J is TRBJ1-5; a weak D match, TRBD1 (5 bases). Deletions cut 5 bases from V and 0 bases from J, with 11 bases between. The CDR3 contains 15 residues. Germline CDR1 and CDR2: SEHNR and FQNEAQ (reference sequence). The CDR3 DNA follows: TGTGCCAGCAGCCCCCTGGGGGGTAGCAATCAGCCCCAGCATTTT. This gives the protein CASSPLGGSNQPQHF.

This sequence joins TRBV23-1 and TRBJ2-5; 7 nucleotides align to TRBD2. TRBV23-1 is filed as an ORF, its function uncertain. The CDR3 runs 13 residues. The trim removed 11 bases at V and 2 bases at J, leaving 8 bases unmatched. Written as DNA, the CDR3 is TGCGCCCCCGGGGAGGGCGGACAAGAGACCCAGTACTTC. Encoded protein: CAPGEGGQETQYF.

This chain joins TRBV29-1 and TRBJ2-7, with D perhaps assigned TRBD1 or TRBD2 (5 bases each). In germline, CDR1 is SQVTM, CDR2 ANQGSEA. The CDR3 is made up of 14 amino acids. V gave up 8 bases and J gave up 2 bases, with 19 bases separating them. The CDR3 region has the DNA TGCAGCCGGGGACCGGGACCGGACGCCTACGAGCAGTACTTC. Protein sequence: CSRGPGPDAYEQYF.

The chain couples TRBV7-2 to TRBJ2-4, with TRBD2 identical over 14 bases. In germline, CDR1 is SGHTA, CDR2 FQGNSA. The CDR3 runs 16 residues. The V gene end was trimmed by 1 base and the J gene end by 6 bases; junction bases not matched to a gene: 2. The CDR3 spells CASSLVGTSGGNIQYF. The CDR3 nucleotides are TGTGCCAGCAGCTTAGTTGGGACTAGCGGGGGAAACATTCAGTACTTC.

The chain couples TRBV4-3 to TRBJ1-3; D is unclear. V lost 0 bases to trimming and J lost 0 bases, with 6 bases between them. The CDR3 loop spans 15 amino acids. From germline, CDR1 is LGHNA and CDR2 YSLEER. The CDR3 reads CASSQDKVSGNTIYF. The CDR3 region has the DNA TGCGCCAGCAGCCAAGATAAGGTCTCTGGAAACACCATATATTTT.

This chain links TRBV5-6 with TRBJ2-5; 8 positions match TRBD2. The CDR3 has 14 residues. Looked up from germline, CDR1 is SGHDT and CDR2 is YYEEEE. The junction had 8 bases not matched to a gene; V was cut back by 5 bases and J by 5 bases. The CDR3 sequence is CASRASGGAETQYF. The CDR3 bases are TGTGCCAGCAGAGCTTCCGGGGGGGCCGAGACCCAGTACTTC.